One and the same sample provided the 5 T cell receptor beta chains below, sequenced in a study of shared clonotypes between healthy human individuals. The data were produced by immunoSEQ multiplex PCR, yet TCRdb's version contains in-frame clones alone and is incomplete. The table has around 200,000 clones, approximately 70% seen once; the top ten hold about 10%. The specimen was memory CD4+ T cells sorted from blood. Documented subset: CD45RA-negative fraction. These receptors came from a man aged 25 to 40 in good health.

The rearrangement uses TRBV25-1 and TRBJ2-5; D may correspond to TRBD1 or TRBD2 (5 bases each). The CDR3 has 13 amino acids. The germline gives CDR1 MGHDK, CDR2 SYGVNS. Trimming pared 1 base from V and 5 bases from J, leaving 8 bases between. The CDR3 reads CASSESGSETQYF. CDR3 DNA sequence: TGTGCCAGCAGTGAATCAGGGAGCGAGACCCAGTACTTC. Based on the CDR3 plus reference TRBV25-1 and TRBJ2-5, the full variable domain is EADIYQTPRYLVIGTGKKITLECSQTMGHDKMYWYQQDPGMELHLIHYSYGVNSTEKGDLSSESTVSRIRTEHFPLTLESARPSHTSQYLCASSESGSETQYFGPGTRLLVL.

CDR3 DNA sequence: TGTGCCAGCAGCTTGTTATCTCATCTAGGCCAAGAGACCCAGTACTTC. Protein sequence: CASSLLSHLGQETQYF. The chain is built from TRBV5-6 and TRBJ2-5, with D uncertain. Trimming shortened V by 1 base and J by 1 base, and 14 bases separated the two germline ends. This CDR3 is 16 amino acids long. Germline V lookup: CDR1 SGHDT, CDR2 YYEEEE. The entire variable domain, with the rest obtained from reference TRBV5-6 and TRBJ2-5, is as follows: DAGVTQSPTHLIKTRGQQVTLRCSPKSGHDTVSWYQQALGQGPQFIFQYYEEEERQRGNFPDRFSGHQFPNYSSELNVNALLLGDSALYLCASSLLSHLGQETQYFGPGTRLLVL.

The chain has TRBV6-5 and TRBJ2-7; 9 positions match TRBD2. The J segment lost 1 base and the V segment lost 6 bases, leaving 7 bases of the junction unmatched. From germline, CDR1 is MNHEY and CDR2 SVGAGI. The CDR3 is made up of 15 amino acids. CDR3 region: CASRPAAGGSYEQYF. The CDR3 bases are TGTGCCAGCAGACCCGCCGCGGGAGGGTCCTACGAGCAGTACTTC.

The gene calls are TRBV6-6 and TRBJ2-7, with 12 bases matching TRBD2. Germline lookup yields CDR1 MNHNY and CDR2 SVGAGI (reference sequence). V shed 0 bases and J 5 bases; nucleotides not matched to a gene: 2. The CDR3 loop spans 15 amino acids. CDR3 loop: CASSYSTSGSNEQYF. As DNA, the CDR3 is TGTGCCAGCAGTTACTCGACTAGCGGGAGTAACGAGCAGTACTTC.

V gene TRBV30 combines with J gene TRBJ2-3; 12 nucleotides match TRBD2. Looked up from germline, CDR1 is GTSNPN and CDR2 is SVGIG (reference sequence). The trim removed 0 bases at V and 4 bases at J, leaving 14 bases unmatched. The CDR3 is made up of 19 amino acids. The chain's CDR3 is CAWSVLRLAGGPASDTQYF. For the CDR3, the DNA is TGTGCCTGGAGTGTTTTGCGGCTAGCGGGAGGGCCCGCCTCAGATACGCAGTATTTT.